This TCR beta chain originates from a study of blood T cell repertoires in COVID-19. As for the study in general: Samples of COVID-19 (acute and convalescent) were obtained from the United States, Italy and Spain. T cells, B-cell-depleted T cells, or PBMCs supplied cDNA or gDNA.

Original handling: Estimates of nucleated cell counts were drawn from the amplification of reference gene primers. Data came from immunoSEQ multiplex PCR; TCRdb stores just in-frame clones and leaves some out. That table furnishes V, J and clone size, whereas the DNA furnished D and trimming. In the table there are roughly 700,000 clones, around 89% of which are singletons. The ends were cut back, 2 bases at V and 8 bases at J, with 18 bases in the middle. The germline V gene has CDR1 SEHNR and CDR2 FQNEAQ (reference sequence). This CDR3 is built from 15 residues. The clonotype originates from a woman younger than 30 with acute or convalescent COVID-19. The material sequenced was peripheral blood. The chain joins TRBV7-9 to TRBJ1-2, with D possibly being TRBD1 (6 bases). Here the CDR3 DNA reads TGTGCCAGCAGCTTATGGGTACAGGGCTCGGGCGGCTACACCTTC. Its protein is CASSLWVQGSGGYTF.